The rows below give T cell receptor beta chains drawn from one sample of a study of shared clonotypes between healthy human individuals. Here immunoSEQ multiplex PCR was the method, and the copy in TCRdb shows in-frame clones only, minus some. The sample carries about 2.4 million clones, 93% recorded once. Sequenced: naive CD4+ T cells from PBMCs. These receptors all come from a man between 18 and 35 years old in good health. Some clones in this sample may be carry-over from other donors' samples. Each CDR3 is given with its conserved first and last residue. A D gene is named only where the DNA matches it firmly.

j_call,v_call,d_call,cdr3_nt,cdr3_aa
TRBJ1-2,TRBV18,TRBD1,TGTGCCAGCTCACCCCTGATCCTTAAGGACAGGGGAGGCTACACCTTC,CASSPLILKDRGGYTF
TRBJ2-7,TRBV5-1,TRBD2,TGCGCCAGCAGGACTAGCGGGAATACCTACGAGCAGTACTTC,CASRTSGNTYEQYF
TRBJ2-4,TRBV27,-,TGTGCCAGCAGTTTAAAGGCCACGAACCTAGCCAAAAACATTCAGTACTTC,CASSLKATNLAKNIQYF
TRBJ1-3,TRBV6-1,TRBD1,TGTGCCAGCAGCAGACAGGGGACTGGAAACACCATATATTTT,CASSRQGTGNTIYF
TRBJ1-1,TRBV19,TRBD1,TGTGCCAGTAGTATCGACAGGGGGACGAACACTGAAGCTTTCTTT,CASSIDRGTNTEAFF
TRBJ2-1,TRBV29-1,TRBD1,TGCAGCGTGGGAGACAGGGGTCCTAACAATGAGCAGTTCTTC,CSVGDRGPNNEQFF
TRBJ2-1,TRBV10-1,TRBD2,TGCGCCAGCAGCCTAAGACTAGCGGGAGCCAATGAGCAGTTCTTC,CASSLRLAGANEQFF
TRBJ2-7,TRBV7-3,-,TGTGCCAGCAGCCCAAAGGGGGGACCAAACTACGAGCAGTACTTC,CASSPKGGPNYEQYF
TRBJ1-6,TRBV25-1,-,TGTGCCAGCAGTGCGCGAAAGGGACACCCGGCTAATTCACCCCTCCACTTT,CASSARKGHPANSPLHF
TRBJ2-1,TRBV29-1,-,TGCAGCGAGCCCGGGACCCACAGGTACAATGAGCAGTTCTTC,CSEPGTHRYNEQFF
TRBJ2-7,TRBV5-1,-,TGCGCCAGCAGCTCCACACCTCGGGTCTACGTCGAGCAGTACTTC,CASSSTPRVYVEQYF
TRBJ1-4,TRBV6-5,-,TGTGCCAGCAGCCGAGACAGTAATGAAAAACTGTTTTTT,CASSRDSNEKLFF
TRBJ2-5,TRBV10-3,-,TGTGCCATCAGTCGGGACGTAGTTCAAGAGACCCAGTACTTC,CAISRDVVQETQYF
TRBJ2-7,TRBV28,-,TGTGCCAGCAGTTTAGTTAAAGTCTACGACTACGAGCAGTACTTC,CASSLVKVYDYEQYF
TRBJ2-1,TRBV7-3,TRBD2,TGTGCCAGCAGCTTAGATCTAGCGGGAACGGGTGAGCAGTTCTTC,CASSLDLAGTGEQFF